The 28 T cell receptor beta chains given below trace back to one sample, sequenced in a study of blood T cells in healthy people across ages. Combining a sample-barcoded 5' primer with a J-beta primer mix, a second PCR ran for roughly 7 to 11 cycles. TCRdb used MiXCR to reprocess the 5' RACE reads, holding one entry per CDR3 protein. Of roughly 900,000 distinct CDR3 sequences listed, 29% are singletons. Sequenced sample: blood. The receptors come from a woman older than 75 in good health.

CDR3 sequence reads: CASSPYGLAGIRDTQYF. The CDR3 DNA is TGTGCCAGCAGCCCCTATGGACTAGCGGGGATCAGGGATACGCAGTATTTT. The V call is TRBV7-9, the J call TRBJ2-3; 12 nucleotides line up with TRBD2. Germline V gene lookup returns CDR1 SEHNR and CDR2 FQNEAQ (reference sequence). Trimming removed 5 bases from V and 6 bases from J; junction bases left unmatched: 12. The CDR3 totals 17 residues.

This clonotype has more than one count but fewer than ten. Its ends do not fully match the called genes, so a read error is possible. This chain links TRBV7-9 with TRBJ1-5, with 8 nucleotides matching TRBD1. The CDR3 consists of 14 residues. Looked up from germline, CDR1 is SEHNR and CDR2 is FQNEAQ (reference sequence). The CDR3 region is CASSRTGLNRPQHF. CDR3 DNA sequence: TGTGCCAGCAGCCGGACAGGGCTAAATCGGCCCCAGCATTTT.

This clonotype appeared many times. The chain uses TRBV4-3 and TRBJ2-1; unclear D gene. The germline V gene encodes CDR1 LGHNA and CDR2 YSLEER. The CDR3 loop spans 13 amino acids. Trimming stripped 0 bases from V and 12 bases from J, with 12 bases between. CDR3 in DNA: TGCGCCAGCAGCCAAGATCTGAGAGAAAGGCAGTTCTTC. Amino acid sequence: CASSQDLRERQFF.

Remarks on this clonotype: Just one base apart from a much larger clone, this may be a read error. The CDR3 region is CASSLDGTAQETQFF. CDR3 nucleotide sequence: TGCGCCAGCAGCTTGGACGGGACGGCACAAGAGACCCAGTTCTTC. V is TRBV5-1 and J is TRBJ2-1; D is possibly TRBD1 or TRBD2 (5 bases each). Germline CDR1 reads SGHRS; CDR2 reads YFSETQ. The CDR3 runs 15 residues. The V gene lost 0 bases and the J gene lost 13 bases, with 20 bases spanning the gap.

Comment on this clonotype: The DNA is omitted, as the CDR3 cannot be located on it reliably, and the CDR3 follows TCRdb's listing. This rearrangement joins TRBV6-5 to TRBJ1-5; TRBD1 reflects the table's D call only, with no check against the DNA. The germline V gene has CDR1 MNHEY and CDR2 SVGAGI. With termini counted, the CDR3 has 18 amino acids. CDR3 residues: CASSTSGQGRISNQPQHF.

Regarding this clonotype: At one boundary the junction diverges from the germline segment, which might be a read error. The chain links TRBV11-2 to TRBJ2-6; D is perhaps TRBD1 (6 bases). The germline V gene has CDR1 SGHAT and CDR2 FQNNGV. The CDR3 spans 17 residues. CDR3 region: CVSSLVTRTAGANVLTF. Written as DNA, the CDR3 is TGTGTCAGCAGCTTAGTTACTCGGACAGCGGGGGCCAACGTCCTGACTTTC. The full variable domain, with the rest looked up from reference TRBV11-2 and TRBJ2-6, is EAGVAQSPRYKIIEKRQSVAFWCNPISGHATLYWYQQILGQGPKLLIQFQNNGVVDDSQLPKDRFSAERLKGVDSTLKIQPAKLEDSAVYLCVSSLVTRTAGANVLTFGAGSRLTVL.

In its sample, this clonotype was seen many times. The chain uses TRBV10-3 and TRBJ2-3; TRBD2 agrees at 9 bases. Losses at the gene ends were 3 bases for V and 5 bases for J; bases not matched to a gene: 12. The V gene's germline CDR1 is ENHRY and CDR2 SYGVKD. The CDR3 extends over 17 amino acids. Here the CDR3 reads CAISDGGAGGPRDTQYF. The CDR3 DNA reads as TGTGCCATCAGTGACGGAGGGGCGGGGGGGCCGAGAGATACGCAGTATTTT.

The chain links TRBV13 to TRBJ2-1; 11 bases fit TRBD2. Germline lookup yields CDR1 PRHDT and CDR2 FYEKMQ (reference sequence). The junction had 12 bases not matched to a gene; V was cut back by 2 bases and J by 12 bases. This CDR3 contains 16 residues. The CDR3 sequence is CASSLFSGGARDGQFF. In nucleotides, the CDR3 is TGTGCCAGCAGCTTATTTAGCGGGGGGGCCCGTGACGGGCAGTTCTTC.

As regards this clonotype: This may come from a read error, since a much larger clone is one base off. The J gene is TRBJ2-7, the V gene TRBV4-3; 8 bases align to TRBD1. Germline assignment: CDR1 LGHNA and CDR2 YSLEER. Trimming took 4 bases from V and 3 from J; bases not matched to a gene: 8. The CDR3 has 15 amino acids. The CDR3, as DNA: TGCGCCAGCAGCCCAGTCGGACAGGGAAGCTACGAGCAGTACTTC. Protein: CASSPVGQGSYEQYF.

This rearrangement joins TRBV2 to TRBJ2-2; 8 positions agree with TRBD1. This CDR3 has 18 amino acids. The junction had 16 bases not matched to a gene; V was cut back by 6 bases and J by 4 bases. Germline CDR1 SNHLY, CDR2 FYNNEI. The CDR3 region is CASSPGTGQPRGTGELFF. The CDR3 nucleotides are TGTGCCAGCAGCCCGGGGACAGGCCAACCAAGGGGCACCGGGGAGCTGTTTTTT.

There are a few counts of this clonotype. V gene TRBV20-1 combines with J gene TRBJ2-5, with a weak D call TRBD1 (5 bases). Germline CDR1 DFQATT, CDR2 SNEGSKA (reference sequence). V was shortened by 6 bases and J by 4 bases, with 12 bases between the two germline ends. The length of the CDR3 is 12 residues. CDR3 residues: CSADTGSETQYF. The CDR3 region has the DNA TGCAGTGCCGATACAGGATCAGAGACCCAGTACTTC.

The CDR3 DNA reads TGTGCCAGCAGCCCAACAGGGGGAACGAGCACAGATACGCAGTATTTT. This sequence encodes CASSPTGGTSTDTQYF. The chain combines TRBV7-2 with TRBJ2-3; 8 bases line up with TRBD1. Per the germline V gene, CDR1 is SGHTA and CDR2 is FQGNSA. J lost 0 bases, V lost 5 bases, and 7 bases had no gene match. This CDR3 comprises 16 residues.

The chain has TRBV11-2 and TRBJ2-1, with unresolved D. Deletions cut 2 bases from V and 6 bases from J, with 26 bases between. CDR3 length: 19 amino acids. Germline values: CDR1 SGHAT, CDR2 FQNNGV. The DNA of the CDR3 is TGTGCCAGCAGCTTAACGATCGTCACCAAGGGTTCTCCCCTCAATGAGCAGTTCTTC. Amino acid sequence: CASSLTIVTKGSPLNEQFF.

The chain is built from TRBV7-2 and TRBJ2-1; D gene uncertain. The CDR3 length is 15 residues. Trimming left V 5 bases short and J 4 bases short, with 15 bases between. Germline lookup yields CDR1 SGHTA and CDR2 FQGNSA. As DNA, the CDR3 is TGTGCCAGCAGCCGGACCGCCGATTATTACAATGAGCAGTTCTTC. Amino acid sequence: CASSRTADYYNEQFF.

This clonotype was detected only a few times. The chain has TRBV2 and TRBJ2-3; 11 bases align to TRBD1. CDR1 SNHLY and CDR2 FYNNEI come from the germline V gene. This CDR3 comprises 14 residues. V was clipped by 6 bases and J by 5 bases; unmatched bases: 4. The CDR3: CASRDRGLVDTQYF. The CDR3 coding sequence is TGTGCCAGCAGGGACAGGGGGCTAGTAGATACGCAGTATTTT.

As regards this clonotype: Germline is not matched at one junction end, which may reflect a read error. The chain employs TRBV9 and TRBJ2-3; TRBD2 aligns across 8 bases. In germline, CDR1 is SGDLS, CDR2 YYNGEE. The CDR3 consists of 17 residues. This CDR3 reads CARSVGERGPLTDTQYF. The CDR3 DNA is TGTGCCCGCAGCGTAGGGGAGCGGGGGCCACTCACAGATACGCAGTATTTT. The full variable domain, rest sourced from reference TRBV9 and TRBJ2-3, is DSGVTQTPKHLITATGQRVTLRCSPRSGDLSVYWYQQSLDQGLQFLIQYYNGEERAKGNILERFSAQQFPDLHSELNLSSLELGDSALYFCARSVGERGPLTDTQYFGPGTRLTVL.

This clonotype was detected a few times. The chain employs TRBV20-1 and TRBJ1-1; 7 bases fit TRBD1. CDR1 is DFQATT, CDR2 SNEGSKA, per germline (reference sequence). This CDR3 contains 14 residues. Trimming cost V 4 bases and J 2 bases; bases outside gene matches: 7. The CDR3 DNA reads TGCAGTGCTAAGATTCACAGGGGTAACACTGAAGCTTTCTTT. Its protein is CSAKIHRGNTEAFF.

The rearrangement links TRBV12-3 or TRBV12-4 to TRBJ1-2, with 7 bases aligning to TRBD1. V was pared by 5 bases and J by 4 bases, with 4 bases of the junction left unmatched. CDR3 size: 13 residues. This CDR3 reads CASSGDSSYGYTF. In DNA form, the CDR3 reads TGTGCCAGCAGTGGGGACAGCAGCTATGGCTACACCTTC.

This clonotype has ten or more counts. CDR3 in DNA: TGTGCCAGCAGCCAAGGGCTGAGGGGGCGAATGAACACTGAAGCTTTCTTT. Protein sequence: CASSQGLRGRMNTEAFF. The chain has TRBV4-2 and TRBJ1-1, with 7 positions matching TRBD1. There are 17 residues in the CDR3. Losses at the gene ends were 1 base for V and 0 bases for J; bases not matched to a gene: 8. CDR1 LGHNA and CDR2 YNFKEQ come from the germline V gene.

Ten or more counts support this clonotype. V is TRBV18 and J is TRBJ2-7; weak D call: TRBD2 (6 bases). Germline V CDR1 and CDR2: KGHSH, LQKENI. With 0 bases removed from V and 7 bases from J, the gap between germline ends came to 16 bases. The CDR3 sequence is 15 residues long. The CDR3, as DNA: TGTGCCAGCTCACCACCGTGGGGGGAGCTGGGGGAGCAGTACTTC. Translated, it gives CASSPPWGELGEQYF.

The J gene is TRBJ2-7, the V gene TRBV6-2 or TRBV6-3; the match to TRBD1 covers 9 bases. The V and J ends lost 6 bases and 2 bases, in that order; junction bases with no gene match: 8. CDR1 and CDR2 from the germline V gene are MNHEY and SVGEGT. The CDR3 contains 15 residues. The CDR3 sequence is CASSRKTGGTYEQYF. The CDR3 DNA reads as TGTGCCAGCAGCCGCAAGACAGGGGGAACCTACGAGCAGTACTTC.

This clonotype was detected a few times. J is TRBJ2-3 and V is TRBV20-1; D is unclear. The CDR3 has 15 amino acids. Trimming pared 0 bases from V and 0 bases from J, leaving 10 bases between. The germline V gene encodes CDR1 DFQATT and CDR2 SNEGSKA (reference sequence). This chain's CDR3 is CSARDSSMSTDTQYF. DNA of the CDR3: TGCAGTGCTAGAGATTCTAGTATGAGCACAGATACGCAGTATTTT.

This clonotype was counted ten times or more. This CDR3 is CASSLVQGTYEQYF. CDR3 coding DNA: TGTGCCAGCAGCTTAGTACAGGGTACCTACGAGCAGTACTTC. The chain uses TRBV5-5 and TRBJ2-7; a possible D gene is TRBD1 (6 bases). Trimming took 2 bases from V and 2 from J, leaving 11 bases between them. The CDR3 totals 14 residues. Germline loops: CDR1 SGHKS, CDR2 YYEKEE (reference sequence). Filled out from reference TRBV5-5 and TRBJ2-7, the complete variable domain reads DAGVTQSPTHLIKTRGQQVTLRCSPISGHKSVSWYQQVLGQGPQFIFQYYEKEERGRGNFPDRFSARQFPNYSSELNVNALLLGDSALYLCASSLVQGTYEQYFGPGTRLTVT.

This sequence joins TRBV6-2 or TRBV6-3 and TRBJ2-7; D remains ambiguous. Trimming removed 5 bases from V and 2 bases from J, with 10 bases in between. Germline CDR1 MNHEY, CDR2 SVGEGT. CDR3 length equals 13 residues. The CDR3 reads CASSPDFTYEQYF. The DNA for the CDR3 is TGTGCCAGCAGTCCGGATTTCACCTACGAGCAGTACTTC.

This clonotype was detected only a few times. V and J are TRBV7-2 and TRBJ1-4; tentative D call: TRBD1 (5 bases). This CDR3 region has 15 residues. CDR1 and CDR2 from the germline V gene are SGHTA and FQGNSA. The V and J ends lost 4 bases and 8 bases respectively, with 17 bases between them. The CDR3 sequence: CASSSSWGAREKLFF. Written as DNA, the CDR3 is TGTGCCAGCAGCTCCTCGTGGGGCGCTCGGGAAAAACTGTTTTTT. Combining the CDR3 with reference TRBV7-2 and TRBJ1-4 gives the whole variable domain GAGVSQSPSNKVTEKGKDVELRCDPISGHTALYWYRQSLGQGLEFLIYFQGNSAPDKSGLPSDRFSAERTGGSVSTLTIQRTQQEDSAVYLCASSSSWGAREKLFFGSGTQLSVL.

This clonotype showed up just a few times. The chain recombines TRBV5-6 with TRBJ2-1; TRBD2 is a possible D gene (6 bases). Per germline, CDR1 SGHDT and CDR2 YYEEEE. Trimming took off 4 bases at V and 0 bases at J, with 14 bases between the two ends. This CDR3 comprises 16 residues. This CDR3 reads CASSLWAGNSYNEQFF. The CDR3, as DNA: TGTGCCAGCAGCCTCTGGGCGGGGAACTCCTACAATGAGCAGTTCTTC.

The chain combines TRBV29-1 with TRBJ2-7; TRBD2 might be the D (6 bases). V gave up 4 bases and J gave up 4 bases, with 17 bases separating them. This CDR3 contains 14 residues. Per germline, CDR1 SQVTM and CDR2 ANQGSEA. As DNA, the CDR3 is TGCAGCGTTGGTGGCGGGACTGGAGCTTACGAGCAGTACTTC. The encoded protein is CSVGGGTGAYEQYF.

Of note for this clonotype: This may arise from a read error, as a much more abundant clone is one base away. The V and J genes are TRBV7-2 and TRBJ2-5, with D perhaps matching TRBD1 or TRBD2 (5 bases each). The DNA end is more similar to TRBJ2-7, so the J call may be wrong. The CDR3 is 16 residues long. The germline gives CDR1 SGHTA, CDR2 FQGNSA. DNA of the CDR3: TGTGCCAGCAGCGTCAGAACCGGGACGGCTAGAGTCGAGCAGTACTTC. Translated: CASSVRTGTARVEQYF.